The 15 T cell receptor beta chains reported below all come from one sample, sequenced in a study of blood T cell repertoires in COVID-19. Using immunoSEQ multiplex PCR, the repertoire was profiled, and TCRdb retains in-frame clones only, with some absent. The data contain about 210,000 clones, 80% to 90% of them seen just once; the ten biggest clones take up nearly 9.5%. What was sequenced was PBMCs or T cells enriched from blood (not recorded which). These TCRs come from a man aged 40-55 years who had recovered from COVID-19.

The chain is built from TRBV4-2 and TRBJ1-3; 9 nucleotides match TRBD1. The V gene's germline CDR1 is LGHNA and CDR2 YNFKEQ. The CDR3 loop spans 21 amino acids. Trimming removed 4 bases from V and 4 bases from J; junction bases left unmatched: 23. The DNA for the CDR3 is TGTGCCAGCAGCCCCTTGTGGGACAGGGACCTTAGGGGTGATGGCGGAAACACCATATATTTT. Amino acid sequence: CASSPLWDRDLRGDGGNTIYF.

A single count supports this clone. V is TRBV5-1 and J is TRBJ1-1; TRBD1 matches at 8 bases. Germline CDR1 reads SGHRS; CDR2 reads YFSETQ. The CDR3 consists of 15 residues. Trimming at V came to 3 bases and at J to 1 base, leaving 5 bases not matched to a gene. CDR3 amino acids: CASSYLGTGNTEAFF. The CDR3 DNA reads TGCGCCAGCAGCTACTTAGGGACAGGGAACACTGAAGCTTTCTTT.

The chain employs TRBV10-2 and TRBJ2-1; 9 bases agree with TRBD2. The germline gives CDR1 WSHSY, CDR2 SAAADI. V trimming: 2 bases; J trimming: 4 bases; junction bases outside the gene matches: 6. This CDR3 is 16 amino acids long. CDR3 loop: CASSERRGRVYNEQFF. The CDR3 DNA sequence: TGCGCCAGCAGTGAGAGGCGCGGGAGGGTTTACAATGAGCAGTTCTTC.

The chain recombines TRBV27 with TRBJ1-2; weak D call: TRBD1 (6 bases). This CDR3 contains 13 residues. Germline CDR1 and CDR2: MNHEY and SMNVEV (reference sequence). The V end was cut by 5 bases, the J end by 4 bases, with 11 bases between. The CDR3, as DNA: TGTGCCAGCAGTAGGGGGTTGTCCTATGGCTACACCTTC. Amino acid sequence: CASSRGLSYGYTF.

The chain carries TRBV21-1 and TRBJ1-3; TRBD1 reflects the table's D call only, with no check against the DNA. TRBV21-1 is labeled a pseudogene. The CDR3 runs 17 residues. CDR3 amino acids: CASSKGGGRTAGNTIYF. The CDR3 DNA sequence: TGTGCCAGCAGCAAAGGGGGCGGACGCACCGCCGGAAACACCATATATTTT.

The chain links TRBV9 to TRBJ2-3; 9 nucleotides line up with TRBD2. J was trimmed by 4 bases and V by 0 bases; bases with no gene match: 6. The CDR3 consists of 16 residues. CDR1 SGDLS and CDR2 YYNGEE come from the germline V gene. CDR3 sequence reads: CASSVVAGGRSDTQYF. The DNA of the CDR3 is TGTGCCAGCAGCGTAGTGGCGGGGGGGAGGTCAGATACGCAGTATTTT.

This clone was seen a few times. The chain employs TRBV5-1 and TRBJ1-2, with 7 positions matching TRBD1. V shed 4 bases, J shed 6 bases, and the junction held 3 bases outside the gene matches. Germline V gives CDR1 SGHRS, CDR2 YFSETQ. This CDR3 has 12 residues. CDR3 sequence: CASSPDRDGYTF. The CDR3 bases are TGCGCCAGCAGCCCCGACAGGGATGGCTACACCTTC.

The CDR3 region is CATSPAGRDTQYF. In nucleotides, the CDR3 is TGTGCCACCAGTCCAGCTGGGAGAGATACGCAGTATTTT. The chain combines TRBV24-1 with TRBJ2-3; D might be TRBD2 (5 bases). V was pared by 6 bases and J by 5 bases, with 11 bases between. The CDR3 spans 13 residues. The V gene's germline CDR1 is KGHDR and CDR2 SFDVKD.

Notes on this clone: Other DNA sequences in this specimen translate into the identical CDR3. V and J are TRBV14 and TRBJ1-3, with a weak D call TRBD1 (6 bases). Germline V gene sequence: CDR1 SGHDN, CDR2 FVKESK. Trimming removed 6 bases from V and 4 bases from J, with 10 bases in between. This CDR3 spans 13 amino acids. The CDR3 nucleotides read TGTGCCAGCAGGACAGGAGCGGGAAACACCATATATTTT. Its translation: CASRTGAGNTIYF.

This chain connects TRBV7-9 to TRBJ2-3, with 8 positions matching TRBD1. V shed 4 bases, J shed 2 bases, and the junction held 5 bases outside the gene matches. This CDR3 has 15 amino acids. Germline V gene sequence: CDR1 SEHNR, CDR2 FQNEAQ (reference sequence). CDR3 loop: CASSSGQGDTDTQYF. Written as DNA, the CDR3 is TGTGCCAGCAGCTCCGGACAGGGCGACACAGATACGCAGTATTTT.

This sequence joins TRBV30 and TRBJ1-4, with D possibly TRBD1 on 6 matching bases. Trimming removed 4 bases from V and 2 bases from J, with 11 bases in between. Per germline, CDR1 GTSNPN and CDR2 SVGIG (reference sequence). The CDR3 contains 14 residues. This CDR3 reads CAWKRGSTNEKLFF. The CDR3 DNA reads TGTGCCTGGAAGAGGGGGAGCACTAATGAAAAACTGTTTTTT.

The V call is TRBV19, the J call TRBJ1-1, with D perhaps TRBD1 (5 bases). Germline V gives CDR1 LNHDA, CDR2 SQIVND (reference sequence). The CDR3 runs 13 residues. Trimming cost V 5 bases and J 11 bases, with 18 bases left between them. DNA of the CDR3: TGTGCCAGTAGTCCTTCGGGAGGGGTTGCGGCTTTCTTT. Amino acid sequence: CASSPSGGVAAFF.

V gene TRBV27 combines with J gene TRBJ1-1, with TRBD1 as a possible D gene (6 bases). V was cut by 2 bases and J by 5 bases, with 12 bases left in between. CDR1 is MNHEY and CDR2 is SMNVEV in the germline V gene (reference sequence). This CDR3 spans 14 amino acids. CDR3 DNA sequence: TGTGCCAGCAGTTTAGGCCAGGGGAGAACTGAAGCTTTCTTT. Its protein is CASSLGQGRTEAFF.

In DNA, the CDR3 is TGTGCCTGGCAGCGAGACATGACTAGTACGAATGAGCAGTTCTTC. It is translated as CAWQRDMTSTNEQFF. V is TRBV30 and J is TRBJ2-1, with a possible D match to TRBD2 (6 bases). Per the germline V gene, CDR1 is GTSNPN and CDR2 is SVGIG (reference sequence). Trimming left V 5 bases short and J 7 bases short, with 21 bases between. There are 15 residues in the CDR3.

This chain uses TRBV7-3 with TRBJ2-1; 7 nucleotides match TRBD2. The V and J ends lost 5 bases and 5 bases, in that order; junction bases with no gene match: 15. In germline, CDR1 is SGHTA, CDR2 FQGTGA. This CDR3 contains 17 residues. The CDR3 loop is CASSPLGGLAADNEQFF. The DNA for the CDR3 is TGTGCCAGCAGCCCCCTGGGTGGGCTAGCGGCCGACAATGAGCAGTTCTTC.